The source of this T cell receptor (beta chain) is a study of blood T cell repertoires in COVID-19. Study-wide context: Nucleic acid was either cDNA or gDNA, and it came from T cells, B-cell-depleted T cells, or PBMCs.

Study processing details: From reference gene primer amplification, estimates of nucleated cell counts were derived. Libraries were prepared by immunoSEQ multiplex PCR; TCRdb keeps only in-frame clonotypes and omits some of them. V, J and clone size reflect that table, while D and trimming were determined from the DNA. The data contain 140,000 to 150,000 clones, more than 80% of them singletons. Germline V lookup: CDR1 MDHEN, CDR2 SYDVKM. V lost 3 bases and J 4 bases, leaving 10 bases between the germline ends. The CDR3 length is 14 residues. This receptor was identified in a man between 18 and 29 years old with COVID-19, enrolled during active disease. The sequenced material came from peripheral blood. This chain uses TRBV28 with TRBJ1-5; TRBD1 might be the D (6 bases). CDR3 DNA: TGTGCCAGCAGTTTGTCAGGGGTAAATCAGCCCCAGCATTTT. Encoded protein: CASSLSGVNQPQHF.